Listed here are 32 T cell receptor beta chains from one sample, sequenced in a study of early T cells in non-severe SARS-CoV-2 infection. One entry per CDR3 protein results from TCRdb running MiXCR on the 5' RACE reads. The sample has about 52,000 distinct CDR3 sequences, around 10% seen once. The source material was whole blood. These receptors originate from an adult who was a healthcare worker with PCR-confirmed SARS-CoV-2 infection or an uninfected control (not recorded which).

This clonotype was seen only once. This chain connects TRBV6-2 or TRBV6-3 to TRBJ2-1; TRBD2 matches at 7 bases. The ends lost 6 bases at V and 7 bases at J; junction bases unmatched: 6. Germline CDR1 MNHEY, CDR2 SVGEGT. The length of the CDR3 is 13 residues. CDR3 region: CASRAGTTNEQFF. The CDR3 region has the DNA TGTGCCAGCAGAGCCGGGACTACGAATGAGCAGTTCTTC.

This clonotype was seen a few times. V gene TRBV5-5 combines with J gene TRBJ2-7; 7 nucleotides agree with TRBD1. Trimming at V came to 6 bases and at J to 6 bases, leaving 9 bases not matched to a gene. Looked up from germline, CDR1 is SGHKS and CDR2 is YYEKEE (reference sequence). The CDR3 covers 13 residues. The chain's CDR3 is CASTPVGGGEQYF. The CDR3 DNA reads TGTGCCAGCACCCCAGTAGGGGGCGGCGAGCAGTACTTC.

This clonotype was counted only a few times. The V call is TRBV6-6, the J call TRBJ2-7; tentatively, D is TRBD2 (6 bases). Trimming stripped 5 bases from V and 4 bases from J, with 6 bases between. CDR1 and CDR2 from the germline V gene are MNHNY and SVGAGI (reference sequence). The length of the CDR3 is 11 residues. In nucleotides, the CDR3 is TGTGCCAGCAGTCGGGGGTACGAGCAGTACTTC. This codes for CASSRGYEQYF.

This chain connects TRBV11-2 to TRBJ2-3; weak D call: TRBD2 (6 bases). Germline lookup yields CDR1 SGHAT and CDR2 FQNNGV. With 2 bases removed from V and 1 base from J, the gap between germline ends came to 16 bases. The CDR3 sequence is 17 residues long. The chain's CDR3 is CASSLNIAASGTDTQYF. CDR3 DNA: TGTGCCAGCAGCTTAAACATAGCGGCCTCCGGCACAGATACGCAGTATTTT.

This clonotype was picked up a small number of times. The chain is built from TRBV29-1 and TRBJ2-1, with 7 bases matching TRBD2. The CDR3 has 14 amino acids. The V segment lost 5 bases and the J segment 5 bases; nucleotides outside the gene matches: 9. Germline V lookup: CDR1 SQVTM, CDR2 ANQGSEA. CDR3 sequence: CSVFGGSLNNEQFF. CDR3 nucleotides: TGCAGCGTTTTTGGCGGGAGTCTCAACAATGAGCAGTTCTTC.

This clonotype was picked up many times. The chain recombines TRBV20-1 with TRBJ2-5, with 11 bases lining up with TRBD2. The CDR3 has 17 residues. Looked up from germline, CDR1 is DFQATT and CDR2 is SNEGSKA (reference sequence). After removal of 4 bases from V and 5 bases from J, the junction contained 15 bases not matched to a gene. The CDR3 coding sequence is TGCAGTGCTAAACCGGGACTAGCGGTTGGGTATGGTGAGACCCAGTACTTC. Translation gives CSAKPGLAVGYGETQYF.

The rearrangement links TRBV7-8 to TRBJ2-3; D may be TRBD1 (5 bases). The CDR3 covers 12 residues. With 2 bases removed from V and 7 bases from J, the gap between germline ends came to 7 bases. Germline V gene data show CDR1 as SGHVS and CDR2 as FQNEAQ. In DNA, the CDR3 is TGTGCCAGCAGCTTATCAGGGAATACGCAGTATTTT. This gives the protein CASSLSGNTQYF.

This clonotype was counted many times. The chain is built from TRBV9 and TRBJ2-1; 8 bases are a match to TRBD2. The CDR3 totals 14 residues. V dropped 0 bases and J dropped 7; count of bases not matched to a gene: 3. Germline V gene data show CDR1 as SGDLS and CDR2 as YYNGEE. This chain's CDR3 is CASSVDTSGNEQFF. In DNA form, the CDR3 reads TGTGCCAGCAGCGTAGATACTAGCGGTAATGAGCAGTTCTTC.

A note on this clonotype: The germline gene is not matched at one end of the junction; a read error may be the cause. The J gene is TRBJ2-3, the V gene TRBV24-1, with a tentative D call TRBD2 (5 bases). The germline CDR1 and CDR2 sequences are KGHDR and SFDVKD. This CDR3 is 16 amino acids long. CDR3 protein: CATSDTRERSTVTQYF. The CDR3 DNA follows: TGTGCCACCAGTGATACCCGGGAACGAAGCACAGTTACGCAGTATTTT.

This clonotype was observed at least ten times. The chain combines TRBV11-2 with TRBJ2-1; the match to TRBD2 covers 11 bases. The J segment lost 8 bases and the V segment lost 6 bases, leaving 12 bases of the junction unmatched. Germline-derived CDR1 and CDR2 are SGHAT and FQNNGV. The CDR3 runs to 16 residues. Here the CDR3 DNA reads TGTGCCAGCAGGGCAGAACTAGCGGGAGAGGGTGATGAGCAGTTCTTC. Translation: CASRAELAGEGDEQFF. The full variable domain, with the rest looked up from reference TRBV11-2 and TRBJ2-1, is EAGVAQSPRYKIIEKRQSVAFWCNPISGHATLYWYQQILGQGPKLLIQFQNNGVVDDSQLPKDRFSAERLKGVDSTLKIQPAKLEDSAVYLCASRAELAGEGDEQFFGPGTRLTVL.

This clonotype was found many times. The rearrangement links TRBV12-3 or TRBV12-4 to TRBJ2-2; D gene unclear. This CDR3 has 11 residues. V was trimmed by 4 bases and J by 5 bases, leaving 2 bases between them. DNA of the CDR3: TGTGCCAGCAGTTCAACCGGGGAGCTGTTTTTT. Protein sequence: CASSSTGELFF.

This clonotype has only one observation. V and J are TRBV4-1 and TRBJ2-1, with D possibly being TRBD2 (6 bases). CDR1 is MGHRA and CDR2 is YSYEKL in the germline V gene. The V gene lost 6 bases and the J gene lost 2 bases, with 11 bases spanning the gap. This CDR3 is built from 14 residues. CDR3 sequence: CASRMAGTYNEQFF. The CDR3 nucleotides read TGCGCCAGCAGAATGGCGGGAACCTACAATGAGCAGTTCTTC.

This clonotype was recorded at least ten times. J is TRBJ2-3 and V is TRBV2, with 8 bases fitting TRBD2. The CDR3 has 13 residues. V dropped 11 bases and J dropped 2; count of bases not matched to a gene: 6. The germline CDR1 and CDR2 sequences are SNHLY and FYNNEI. In nucleotides, the CDR3 is TGTGCCTCCGGGGGGGAGAACACAGATACGCAGTATTTT. Translation gives CASGGENTDTQYF.

This clonotype was observed a handful of times. The genes are TRBV20-1 and TRBJ1-2; 9 bases are shared with TRBD1. The CDR3 is made up of 13 amino acids. Germline CDR1 and CDR2: DFQATT and SNEGSKA (reference sequence). Trimming removed 5 bases from V and 5 bases from J; junction bases left unmatched: 6. This chain's CDR3 is CSAPTGGWYGYTF. The CDR3 bases are TGCAGTGCTCCTACAGGGGGCTGGTATGGCTACACCTTC.

Ten or more counts support this clonotype. The chain uses TRBV18 and TRBJ1-2, with unresolved D. The CDR3 is made up of 13 amino acids. Trimming pared 3 bases from V and 7 bases from J, leaving 12 bases between. CDR1 KGHSH and CDR2 LQKENI come from the germline V gene. The CDR3 spells CASSPRTDSGYTF. Here the CDR3 DNA reads TGTGCCAGCTCACCGCGGACTGATTCTGGCTACACCTTC.

This clonotype was observed at least ten times. The rearrangement uses TRBV4-3 and TRBJ2-3; 10 bases are shared with TRBD2. The length of the CDR3 is 16 residues. V gave up 4 bases and J gave up 4 bases; unmatched junction bases: 8. Germline values: CDR1 LGHNA, CDR2 YSLEER. The DNA for the CDR3 is TGCGCCAGCAGCCCGAAGCAGCGGGGGGGCTCAGATACGCAGTATTTT. Amino acids: CASSPKQRGGSDTQYF.

The chain uses TRBV9 and TRBJ2-2; D call uncertain. This CDR3 has 14 amino acids. Trimming removed 3 bases at V and 4 bases at J, with 10 bases between. Germline values: CDR1 SGDLS, CDR2 YYNGEE. The CDR3 bases are TGTGCCAGCAGCGCTGTCAAGATCACCGGGGAGCTGTTTTTT. Its translation is CASSAVKITGELFF. The full variable domain, completed using reference TRBV9 and TRBJ2-2, is DSGVTQTPKHLITATGQRVTLRCSPRSGDLSVYWYQQSLDQGLQFLIQYYNGEERAKGNILERFSAQQFPDLHSELNLSSLELGDSALYFCASSAVKITGELFFGEGSRLTVL.

In this sample, this clonotype turned up many times. The chain has TRBV7-6 and TRBJ2-3, with a tentative D call TRBD2 (6 bases). The ends were cut back, 6 bases at V and 1 base at J, with 14 bases in the middle. Germline loops: CDR1 SGHVS, CDR2 FNYEAQ. The CDR3 has 15 residues. CDR3 nucleotides: TGTGCCAGCAGTTGGGAGGTAGAGGGCACAGATACGCAGTATTTT. It codes for CASSWEVEGTDTQYF.

This clonotype appeared many times. The chain combines TRBV19 with TRBJ2-3; D uncertain. The length of the CDR3 is 11 residues. V was clipped by 7 bases and J by 6 bases, with 8 bases between them. The germline gives CDR1 LNHDA, CDR2 SQIVND (reference sequence). The DNA for the CDR3 is TGTGCCAGTACCCATGGGGATACGCAGTATTTT. Encoded protein: CASTHGDTQYF.

V and J are TRBV7-9 and TRBJ1-5; D gene uncertain. The CDR3 runs 14 residues. The germline V gene has CDR1 SEHNR and CDR2 FQNEAQ (reference sequence). V was pared by 5 bases and J by 0 bases, with 8 bases between. CDR3 sequence reads: CASSPDYSNQPQHF. The CDR3 DNA sequence: TGTGCCAGCAGCCCGGACTATAGCAATCAGCCCCAGCATTTT.

The genes are TRBV19 and TRBJ2-7; 12 nucleotides align to TRBD2. This CDR3 contains 14 residues. Germline V gives CDR1 LNHDA, CDR2 SQIVND (reference sequence). Trimming removed 3 bases from V and 3 bases from J; junction bases left unmatched: 0. The CDR3 region is CASSMTSGSYEQYF. The CDR3 nucleotides read TGTGCCAGTAGTATGACTAGCGGGAGCTACGAGCAGTACTTC.

This clonotype was observed a handful of times. The chain is built from TRBV29-1 and TRBJ2-7, with D uncertain. This CDR3 region has 12 residues. Germline CDR1 reads SQVTM; CDR2 reads ANQGSEA. Trimming removed 7 bases from V and 7 bases from J, with 17 bases in between. The CDR3 bases are TGCAGCGCCGCCGGCCCCCCAGAGGAGCAGTACTTC. Translating gives CSAAGPPEEQYF.

V usage is TRBV5-6 and J usage is TRBJ1-1; no clear D gene. The CDR3 contains 12 residues. Trimming took 0 bases from V and 7 from J, leaving 7 bases between them. Germline V gene lookup returns CDR1 SGHDT and CDR2 YYEEEE. The CDR3 reads CASSLALGEAFF. As DNA, the CDR3 is TGTGCCAGCAGCTTGGCTTTGGGTGAAGCTTTCTTT.

The rearrangement uses TRBV7-2 and TRBJ2-2, with no clear D. Germline V gives CDR1 SGHTA, CDR2 FQGNSA. The V gene lost 3 bases and the J gene lost 7 bases, with 9 bases spanning the gap. This CDR3 spans 13 amino acids. In DNA form, the CDR3 reads TGTGCCAGCAGCTTTACCCATAACGGGGAGCTGTTTTTT. Translated: CASSFTHNGELFF.

V usage is TRBV5-1 and J usage is TRBJ2-7; D may correspond to TRBD1 or TRBD2 (5 bases each). The germline V and J ends were trimmed by 1 base and 2 bases, with 16 bases remaining between them. The CDR3 runs 16 residues. The germline CDR1 and CDR2 sequences are SGHRS and YFSETQ. This chain's CDR3 is CASSLPGAGNTYEQYF. In nucleotides, the CDR3 is TGCGCCAGCAGCTTGCCCGGGGCAGGGAATACCTACGAGCAGTACTTC.

The genes are TRBV7-2 and TRBJ1-3, with 7 nucleotides matching TRBD1. V shed 5 bases and J 6 bases; nucleotides not matched to a gene: 7. The V gene's germline CDR1 is SGHTA and CDR2 FQGNSA. There are 14 residues in the CDR3. The CDR3 region has the DNA TGTGCCAGCAGCCCTACAGGGGAGGAAAACACCATATATTTT. As protein: CASSPTGEENTIYF.

CDR3 DNA sequence: TGTGCCAGCAGCGGAGCCAGAGGCCAGTACTTC. It specifies CASSGARGQYF. V gene TRBV12-3 or TRBV12-4 combines with J gene TRBJ2-7; no firm D call. The ends were cut back, 6 bases at V and 10 bases at J, with 13 bases in the middle. CDR3 size: 11 residues.

Many counts were recorded for this clonotype. The chain couples TRBV20-1 to TRBJ2-1, with 7 bases fitting TRBD2. The V and J ends lost 0 bases and 10 bases, in that order; junction bases with no gene match: 12. The germline gives CDR1 DFQATT, CDR2 SNEGSKA (reference sequence). The CDR3 is 15 residues long. CDR3 region: CSARDLRGSSREQFF. The CDR3 DNA follows: TGCAGTGCTAGAGACCTTCGCGGGAGTTCCCGCGAGCAGTTCTTC.

This clonotype was seen a handful of times. The chain recombines TRBV5-1 with TRBJ2-3; D uncertain. Per germline, CDR1 SGHRS and CDR2 YFSETQ. The CDR3 loop spans 15 amino acids. V was pared by 2 bases and J by 0 bases, with 10 bases between. CDR3 DNA: TGCGCCAGCAGCTTACCGGACCGAAGCACAGATACGCAGTATTTT. Protein sequence: CASSLPDRSTDTQYF.

This clonotype has ten or more counts. The CDR3 loop is CASSFPGQLYTEAFF. CDR3 nucleotides: TGTGCCAGCAGTTTCCCGGGACAGCTATACACTGAAGCTTTCTTT. The chain has TRBV28 and TRBJ1-1; 7 bases map to TRBD1. Germline V gene data show CDR1 as MDHEN and CDR2 as SYDVKM. The CDR3 is made up of 15 amino acids. With V trimmed by 3 bases and J by 3 bases, 7 bases remained unmatched.

This clonotype appeared many times. The V gene is TRBV7-8, the J gene TRBJ2-3; TRBD2 agrees at 11 bases. The CDR3 has 19 residues. The germline V gene has CDR1 SGHVS and CDR2 FQNEAQ. The V gene end was trimmed by 4 bases and the J gene end by 4 bases; junction bases not matched to a gene: 16. This CDR3 is CASSSRVVAGGLRADTQYF. CDR3 sequence (DNA): TGTGCCAGCAGCTCTCGGGTGGTAGCGGGAGGGCTCCGGGCAGATACGCAGTATTTT.

This clonotype was recorded at least ten times. The chain couples TRBV7-2 to TRBJ1-3, with no clear D. The V and J ends lost 5 bases and 6 bases respectively, with 17 bases between them. This CDR3 comprises 15 residues. In germline, CDR1 is SGHTA, CDR2 FQGNSA. The CDR3 region is CASSPRLGSVNTIYF. The CDR3 DNA reads as TGTGCCAGCAGCCCCCGGTTAGGGTCGGTAAACACCATATATTTT.